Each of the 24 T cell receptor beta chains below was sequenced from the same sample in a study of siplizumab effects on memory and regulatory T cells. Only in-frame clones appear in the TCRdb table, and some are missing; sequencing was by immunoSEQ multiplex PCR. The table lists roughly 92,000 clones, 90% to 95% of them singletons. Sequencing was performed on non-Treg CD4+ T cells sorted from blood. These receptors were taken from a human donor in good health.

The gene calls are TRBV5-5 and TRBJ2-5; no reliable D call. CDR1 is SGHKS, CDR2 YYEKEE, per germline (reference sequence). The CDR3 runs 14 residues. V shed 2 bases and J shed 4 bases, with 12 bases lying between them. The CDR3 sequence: CASSFARAGETQYF. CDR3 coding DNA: TGTGCCAGCAGCTTTGCTCGTGCAGGAGAGACCCAGTACTTC.

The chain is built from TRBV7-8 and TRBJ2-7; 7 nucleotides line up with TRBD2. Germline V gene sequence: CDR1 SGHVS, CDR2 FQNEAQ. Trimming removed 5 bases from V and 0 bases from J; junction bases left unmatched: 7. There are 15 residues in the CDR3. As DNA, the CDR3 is TGTGCCAGCAGCCGTTTCGGCGGGGGCTCCTACGAGCAGTACTTC. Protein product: CASSRFGGGSYEQYF. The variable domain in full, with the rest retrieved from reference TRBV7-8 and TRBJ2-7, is GAGVSQSPRYKVAKRGQDVALRCDPISGHVSLFWYQQALGQGPEFLTYFQNEAQLDKSGLPSDRFFAERPEGSVSTLKIQRTQQEDSAVYLCASSRFGGGSYEQYFGPGTRLTVT.

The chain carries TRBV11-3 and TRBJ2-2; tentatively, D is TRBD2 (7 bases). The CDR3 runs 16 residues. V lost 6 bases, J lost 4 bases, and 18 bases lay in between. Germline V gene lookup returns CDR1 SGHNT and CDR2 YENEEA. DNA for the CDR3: TGTGCCAGCAGTCTAGGGGGGGCTGGCGGCACCGGGGAGCTGTTTTTT. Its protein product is CASSLGGAGGTGELFF. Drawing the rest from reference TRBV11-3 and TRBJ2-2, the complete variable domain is EAGVVQSPRYKIIEKKQPVAFWCNPISGHNTLYWYLQNLGQGPELLIRYENEEAVDDSQLPKDRFSAERLKGVDSTLKIQPAELGDSAVYLCASSLGGAGGTGELFFGEGSRLTVL.

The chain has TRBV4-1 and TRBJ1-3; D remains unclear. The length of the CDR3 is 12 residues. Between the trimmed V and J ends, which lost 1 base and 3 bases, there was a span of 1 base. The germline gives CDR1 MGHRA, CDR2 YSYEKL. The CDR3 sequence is CASSQVGNTIYF. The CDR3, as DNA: TGCGCCAGCAGCCAAGTTGGAAACACCATATATTTT.

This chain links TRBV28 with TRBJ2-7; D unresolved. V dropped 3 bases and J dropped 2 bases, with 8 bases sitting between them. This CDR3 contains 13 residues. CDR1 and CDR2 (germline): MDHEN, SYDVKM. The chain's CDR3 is CASSFQETYEQYF. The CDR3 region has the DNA TGTGCCAGCAGTTTTCAGGAAACCTACGAGCAGTACTTC.

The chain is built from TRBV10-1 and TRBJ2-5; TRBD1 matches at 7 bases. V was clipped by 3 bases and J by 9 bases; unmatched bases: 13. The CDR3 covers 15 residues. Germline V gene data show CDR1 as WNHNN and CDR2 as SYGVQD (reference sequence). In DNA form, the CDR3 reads TGCGCCAGCAGTGAATCCCTGACAGGGCGGCGGGCCCAGTACTTC. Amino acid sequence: CASSESLTGRRAQYF.

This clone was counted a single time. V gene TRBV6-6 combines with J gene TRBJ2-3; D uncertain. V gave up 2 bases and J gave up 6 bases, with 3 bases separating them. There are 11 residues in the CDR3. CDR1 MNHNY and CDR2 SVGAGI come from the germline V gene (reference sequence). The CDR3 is CASSYEDTQYF. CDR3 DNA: TGTGCCAGCAGTTACGAGGATACGCAGTATTTT.

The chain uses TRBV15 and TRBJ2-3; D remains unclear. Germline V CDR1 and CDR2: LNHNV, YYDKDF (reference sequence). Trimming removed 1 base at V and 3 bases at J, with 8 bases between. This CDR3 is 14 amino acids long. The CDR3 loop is CATSRGAVTDTQYF. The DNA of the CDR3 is TGTGCCACCAGCAGAGGGGCGGTTACAGATACGCAGTATTTT.

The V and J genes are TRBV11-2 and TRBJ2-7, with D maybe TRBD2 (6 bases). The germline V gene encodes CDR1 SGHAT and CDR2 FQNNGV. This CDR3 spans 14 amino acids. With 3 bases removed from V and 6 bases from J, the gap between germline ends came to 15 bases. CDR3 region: CASSFLTLGGEQYF. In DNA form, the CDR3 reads TGTGCCAGCAGCTTCCTAACCTTGGGGGGCGAGCAGTACTTC.

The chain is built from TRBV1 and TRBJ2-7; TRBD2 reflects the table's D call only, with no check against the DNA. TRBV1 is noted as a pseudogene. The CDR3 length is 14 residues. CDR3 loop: CTSSQVPGTYEQYF. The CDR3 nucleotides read TGCACCAGCAGCCAAGTCCCAGGGACTTACGAGCAGTACTTC.

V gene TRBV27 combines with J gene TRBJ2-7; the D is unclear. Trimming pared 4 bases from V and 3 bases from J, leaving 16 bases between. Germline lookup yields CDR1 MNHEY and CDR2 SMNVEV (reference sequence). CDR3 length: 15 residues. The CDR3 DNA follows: TGTGCCAGCAGTTCCAACAGTAGGGCCCTCTACGAGCAGTACTTC. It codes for CASSSNSRALYEQYF.

The CDR3 DNA reads as TGTGCCAGCAGCTTGGACAGGGTCAATCAGCCCCAGCATTTT. This sequence encodes CASSLDRVNQPQHF. The gene calls are TRBV5-6 and TRBJ1-5; D perhaps matches TRBD1 (6 bases). Germline loops: CDR1 SGHDT, CDR2 YYEEEE. Trimming took off 0 bases at V and 3 bases at J, with 7 bases between the two ends. The CDR3 contains 14 residues.

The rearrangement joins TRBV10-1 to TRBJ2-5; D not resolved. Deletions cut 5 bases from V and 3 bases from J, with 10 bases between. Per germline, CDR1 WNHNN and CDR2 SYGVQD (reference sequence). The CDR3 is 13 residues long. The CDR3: CASSSRLKETQYF. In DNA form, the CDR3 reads TGCGCCAGCAGTTCCCGACTGAAAGAGACCCAGTACTTC.

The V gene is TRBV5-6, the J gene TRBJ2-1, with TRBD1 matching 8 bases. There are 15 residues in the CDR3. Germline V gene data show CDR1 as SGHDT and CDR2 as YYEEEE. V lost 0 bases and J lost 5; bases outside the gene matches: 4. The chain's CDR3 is CASSLAGQGHNEQFF. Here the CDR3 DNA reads TGTGCCAGCAGCTTGGCCGGACAGGGCCACAATGAGCAGTTCTTC.

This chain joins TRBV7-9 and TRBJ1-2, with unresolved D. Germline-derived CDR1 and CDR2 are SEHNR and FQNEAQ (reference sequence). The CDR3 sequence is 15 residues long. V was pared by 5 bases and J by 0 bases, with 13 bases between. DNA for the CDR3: TGTGCCAGCAGCCGTGATGGCCGTACTAACTATGGCTACACCTTC. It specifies CASSRDGRTNYGYTF.

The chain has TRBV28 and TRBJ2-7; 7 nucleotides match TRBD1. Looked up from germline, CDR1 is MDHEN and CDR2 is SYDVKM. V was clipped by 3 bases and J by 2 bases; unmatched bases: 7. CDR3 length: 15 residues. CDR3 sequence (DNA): TGTGCCAGCAGTTTCTCTTACAGGGGTACCTACGAGCAGTACTTC. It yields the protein CASSFSYRGTYEQYF.

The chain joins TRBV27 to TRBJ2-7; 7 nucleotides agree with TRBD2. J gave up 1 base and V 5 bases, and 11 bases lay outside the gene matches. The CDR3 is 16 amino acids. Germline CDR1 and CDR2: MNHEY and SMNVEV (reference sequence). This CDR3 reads CASSPRSSGTSYEQYF. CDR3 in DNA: TGTGCCAGCAGTCCCCGGTCGAGCGGGACTTCCTACGAGCAGTACTTC.

The chain's CDR3 is CSVATVRGSQETQYF. CDR3 nucleotides: TGCAGCGTTGCTACAGTGCGGGGGAGCCAAGAGACCCAGTACTTC. This chain links TRBV29-1 with TRBJ2-5; 7 positions agree with TRBD2. CDR1 and CDR2 (germline): SQVTM, ANQGSEA. The CDR3 loop spans 15 amino acids. The trim removed 4 bases at V and 1 base at J, leaving 9 bases unmatched.

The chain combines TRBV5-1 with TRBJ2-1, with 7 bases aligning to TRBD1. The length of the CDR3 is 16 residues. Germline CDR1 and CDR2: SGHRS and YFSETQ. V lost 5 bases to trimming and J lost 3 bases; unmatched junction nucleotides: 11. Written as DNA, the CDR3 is TGCGCCAGCAGGGTCACAGGGACAGCCATCTACAATGAGCAGTTCTTC. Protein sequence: CASRVTGTAIYNEQFF.

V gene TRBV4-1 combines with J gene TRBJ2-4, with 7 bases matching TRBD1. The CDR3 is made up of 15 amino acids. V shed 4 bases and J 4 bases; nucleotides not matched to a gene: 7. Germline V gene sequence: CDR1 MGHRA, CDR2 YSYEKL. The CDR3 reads CASSLTGTEKNIQYF. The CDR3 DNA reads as TGCGCCAGCAGCCTGACAGGGACAGAGAAAAACATTCAGTACTTC.

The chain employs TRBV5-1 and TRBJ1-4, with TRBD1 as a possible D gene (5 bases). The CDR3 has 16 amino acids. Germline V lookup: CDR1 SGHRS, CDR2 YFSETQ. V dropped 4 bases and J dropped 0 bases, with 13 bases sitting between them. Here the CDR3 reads CASSGKMGPTNEKLFF. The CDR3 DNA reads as TGCGCCAGCAGCGGAAAGATGGGGCCAACTAATGAAAAACTGTTTTTT.

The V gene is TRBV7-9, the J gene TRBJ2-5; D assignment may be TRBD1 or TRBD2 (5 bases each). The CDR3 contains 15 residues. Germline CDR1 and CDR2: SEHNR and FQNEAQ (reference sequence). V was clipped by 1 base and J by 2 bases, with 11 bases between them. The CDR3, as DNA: TGTGCCAGCAGCTTAGGAGGGACCACACAAGAGACCCAGTACTTC. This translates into CASSLGGTTQETQYF. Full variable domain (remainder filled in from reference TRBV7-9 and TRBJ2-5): DTGVSQNPRHKITKRGQNVTFRCDPISEHNRLYWYRQTLGQGPEFLTYFQNEAQLEKSRLLSDRFSAERPKGSFSTLEIQRTEQGDSAMYLCASSLGGTTQETQYFGPGTRLLVL.

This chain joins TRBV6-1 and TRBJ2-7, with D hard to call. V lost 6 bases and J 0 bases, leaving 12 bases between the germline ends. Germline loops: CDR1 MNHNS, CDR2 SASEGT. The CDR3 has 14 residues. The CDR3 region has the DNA TGTGCCAGCAGGGAGCCACTTATCTCCTACGAGCAGTACTTC. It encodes CASREPLISYEQYF.

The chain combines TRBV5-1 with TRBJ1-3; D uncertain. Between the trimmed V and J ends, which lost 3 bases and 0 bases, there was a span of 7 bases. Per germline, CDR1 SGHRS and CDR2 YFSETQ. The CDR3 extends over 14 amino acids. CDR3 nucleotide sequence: TGCGCCAGCAGCTATGGGAACTCTGGAAACACCATATATTTT. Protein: CASSYGNSGNTIYF.